Listed here is a single T cell receptor (beta chain). These data come from a study of blood T cell repertoires in COVID-19. Whole-study context: Acute-phase and convalescent COVID-19 samples originated in the United States, Italy and Spain. T cells, B-cell-depleted T cells, or PBMCs supplied cDNA or gDNA.

In the authors' workflow: From reference gene primer amplification, estimates of nucleated cell counts were derived. Only in-frame clones appear in the TCRdb table, and some are missing; sequencing was by immunoSEQ multiplex PCR. Clonal size and the V and J genes are those of that table, whereas D and trimming came from the DNA. The table has approximately 12,000 clones, about nine tenths seen once. Trimming pared 6 bases from V and 6 bases from J, leaving 12 bases between. There are 12 residues in the CDR3. What was sequenced was peripheral blood. This receptor was taken from a woman aged 70-85 years with active COVID-19. J is TRBJ2-7 and V is TRBV12-3 or TRBV12-4, with a tentative D call TRBD2 (6 bases). This CDR3 is CASRRMGGEQYF. The CDR3 nucleotides are TGTGCCAGCAGACGGATGGGAGGCGAGCAGTACTTC.